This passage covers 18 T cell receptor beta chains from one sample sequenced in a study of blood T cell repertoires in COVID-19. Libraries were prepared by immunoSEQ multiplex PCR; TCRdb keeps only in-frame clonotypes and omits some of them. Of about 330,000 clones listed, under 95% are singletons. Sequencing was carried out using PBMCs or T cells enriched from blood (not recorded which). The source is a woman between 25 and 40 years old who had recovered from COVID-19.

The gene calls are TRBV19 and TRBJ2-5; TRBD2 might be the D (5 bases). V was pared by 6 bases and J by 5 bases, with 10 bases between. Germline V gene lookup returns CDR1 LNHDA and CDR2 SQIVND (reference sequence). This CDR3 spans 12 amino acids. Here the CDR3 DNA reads TGTGCCAGTAGCCTCCGCGGGGAGACCCAGTACTTC. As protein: CASSLRGETQYF.

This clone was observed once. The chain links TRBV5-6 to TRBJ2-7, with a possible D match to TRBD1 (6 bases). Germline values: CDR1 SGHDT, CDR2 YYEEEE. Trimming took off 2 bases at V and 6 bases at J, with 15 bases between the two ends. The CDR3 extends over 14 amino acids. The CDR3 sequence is CASSFGGAVSEQYF. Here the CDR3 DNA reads TGTGCCAGCAGCTTTGGGGGCGCGGTGTCCGAGCAGTACTTC.

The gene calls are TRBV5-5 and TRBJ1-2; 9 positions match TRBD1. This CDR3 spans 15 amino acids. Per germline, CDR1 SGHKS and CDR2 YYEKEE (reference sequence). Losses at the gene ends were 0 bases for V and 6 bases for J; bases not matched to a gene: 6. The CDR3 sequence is CASSLDWDRVDGYTF. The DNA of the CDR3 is TGTGCCAGCAGCTTGGATTGGGACAGGGTTGATGGCTACACCTTC.

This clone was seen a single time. This chain's CDR3 is CATSRVPGSQPQHF. DNA of the CDR3: TGTGCCACCAGCAGAGTACCAGGGTCGCAGCCCCAGCATTTT. The rearrangement joins TRBV15 to TRBJ1-5, with D perhaps TRBD1 (5 bases). Germline V gives CDR1 LNHNV, CDR2 YYDKDF (reference sequence). CDR3 length: 14 residues. Trimming left V 1 base short and J 7 bases short, with 11 bases between. The entire variable domain, with the rest obtained from reference TRBV15 and TRBJ1-5, is as follows: DAMVIQNPRYQVTQFGKPVTLSCSQTLNHNVMYWYQQKSSQAPKLLFHYYDKDFNNEADTPDNFQSRRPNTSFCFLDIRSPGLGDTAMYLCATSRVPGSQPQHFGDGTRLSIL.

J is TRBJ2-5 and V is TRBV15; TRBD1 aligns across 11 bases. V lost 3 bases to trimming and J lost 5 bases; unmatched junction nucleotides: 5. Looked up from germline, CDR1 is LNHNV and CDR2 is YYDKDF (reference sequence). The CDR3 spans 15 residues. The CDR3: CATSRGDRGSETQYF. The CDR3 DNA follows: TGTGCCACCAGCAGGGGGGACAGGGGGTCGGAGACCCAGTACTTC.

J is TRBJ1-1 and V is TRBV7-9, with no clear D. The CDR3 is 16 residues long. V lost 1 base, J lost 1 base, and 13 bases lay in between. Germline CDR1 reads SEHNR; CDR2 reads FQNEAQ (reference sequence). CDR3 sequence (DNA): TGTGCCAGCAGCTTAGTAGGGTGGGCGGGGAACACTGAAGCTTTCTTT. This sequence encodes CASSLVGWAGNTEAFF.

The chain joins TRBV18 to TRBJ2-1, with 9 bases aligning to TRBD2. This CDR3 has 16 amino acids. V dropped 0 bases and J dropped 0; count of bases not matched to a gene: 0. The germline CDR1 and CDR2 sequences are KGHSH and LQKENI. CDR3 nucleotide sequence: TGTGCCAGCTCACCACCTAGCGGGAGCTCCTACAATGAGCAGTTCTTC. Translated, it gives CASSPPSGSSYNEQFF.

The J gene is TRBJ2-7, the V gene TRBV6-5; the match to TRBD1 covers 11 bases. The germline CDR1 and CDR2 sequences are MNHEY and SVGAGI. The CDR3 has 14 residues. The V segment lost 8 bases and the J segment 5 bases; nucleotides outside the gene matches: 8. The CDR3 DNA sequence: TGTGCCAGCCTGGGGGACAGGGGGACAGACGAGCAGTACTTC. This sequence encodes CASLGDRGTDEQYF.

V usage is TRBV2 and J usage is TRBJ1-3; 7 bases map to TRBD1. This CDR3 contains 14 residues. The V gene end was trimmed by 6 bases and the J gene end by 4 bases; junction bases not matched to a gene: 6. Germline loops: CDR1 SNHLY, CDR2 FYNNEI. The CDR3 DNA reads TGTGCCAGCAGCGCGACAGGGCTCGGAAACACCATATATTTT. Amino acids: CASSATGLGNTIYF.

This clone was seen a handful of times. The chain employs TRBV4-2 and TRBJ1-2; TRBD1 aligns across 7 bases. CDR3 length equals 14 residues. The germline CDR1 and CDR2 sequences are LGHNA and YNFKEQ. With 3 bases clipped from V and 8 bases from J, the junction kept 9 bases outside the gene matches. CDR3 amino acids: CASSQRQGGLGYTF. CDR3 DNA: TGTGCCAGCAGCCAGAGACAGGGAGGTCTGGGCTACACCTTC.

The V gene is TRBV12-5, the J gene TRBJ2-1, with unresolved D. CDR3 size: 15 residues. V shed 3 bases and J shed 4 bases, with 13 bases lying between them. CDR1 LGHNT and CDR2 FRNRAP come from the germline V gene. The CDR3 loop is CASGLVIRSYNEQFF. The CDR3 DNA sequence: TGTGCTAGTGGTTTAGTGATCAGGTCATACAATGAGCAGTTCTTC.

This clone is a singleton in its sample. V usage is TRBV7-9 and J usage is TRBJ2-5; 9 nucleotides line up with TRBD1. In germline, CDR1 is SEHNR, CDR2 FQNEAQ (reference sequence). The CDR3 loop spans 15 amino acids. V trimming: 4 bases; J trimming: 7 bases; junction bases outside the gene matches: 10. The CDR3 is CASSSPPQGAVTQYF. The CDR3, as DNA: TGTGCCAGCAGCTCACCTCCACAGGGGGCTGTGACCCAGTACTTC.

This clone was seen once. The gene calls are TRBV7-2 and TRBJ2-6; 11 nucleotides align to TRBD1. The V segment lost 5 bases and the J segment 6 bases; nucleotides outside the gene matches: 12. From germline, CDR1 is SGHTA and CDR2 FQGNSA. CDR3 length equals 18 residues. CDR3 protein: CASSRRGQGVVSANVLTF. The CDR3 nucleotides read TGTGCCAGCAGCCGCCGGGGACAGGGGGTTGTGTCGGCCAACGTCCTGACTTTC.

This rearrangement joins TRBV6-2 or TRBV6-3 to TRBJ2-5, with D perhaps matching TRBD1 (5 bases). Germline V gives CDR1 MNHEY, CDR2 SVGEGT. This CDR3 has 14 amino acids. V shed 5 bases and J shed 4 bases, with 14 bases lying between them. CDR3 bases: TGTGCCAGCAGTAAACAAGACAGCCTAGAGACCCAGTACTTC. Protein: CASSKQDSLETQYF.

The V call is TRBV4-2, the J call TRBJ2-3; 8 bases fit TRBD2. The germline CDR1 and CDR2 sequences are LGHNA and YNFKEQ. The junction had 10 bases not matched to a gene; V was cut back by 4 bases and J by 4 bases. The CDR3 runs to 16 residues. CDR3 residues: CASSPQAGERADTQYF. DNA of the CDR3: TGTGCCAGCAGCCCTCAAGCGGGGGAGAGGGCAGATACGCAGTATTTT.

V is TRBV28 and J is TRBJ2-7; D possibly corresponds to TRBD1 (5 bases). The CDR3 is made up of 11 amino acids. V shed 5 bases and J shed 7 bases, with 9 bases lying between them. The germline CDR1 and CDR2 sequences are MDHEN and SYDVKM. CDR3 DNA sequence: TGTGCCAGCAGTCCCCAGGGAGAGCAGTACTTC. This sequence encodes CASSPQGEQYF.

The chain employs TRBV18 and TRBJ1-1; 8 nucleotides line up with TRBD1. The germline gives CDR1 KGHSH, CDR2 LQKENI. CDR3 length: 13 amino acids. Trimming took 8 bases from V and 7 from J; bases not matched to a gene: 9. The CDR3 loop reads CASKTQGGVEAFF. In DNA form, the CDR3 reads TGTGCCAGCAAAACACAGGGGGGGGTTGAAGCTTTCTTT.

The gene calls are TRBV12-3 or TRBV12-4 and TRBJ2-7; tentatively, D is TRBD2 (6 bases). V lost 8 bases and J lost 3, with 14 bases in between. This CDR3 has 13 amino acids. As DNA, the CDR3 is TGTGCCAGCGGGGACGGGACTCTCTACGAGCAGTACTTC. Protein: CASGDGTLYEQYF.